The rows below give T cell receptor beta chains drawn from one sample of a study of T cell responses to AZD1222 COVID-19 vaccine. Measured with immunoSEQ multiplex PCR; TCRdb has only the in-frame clones, and not every one. The sample consists of about 220,000 clones, approximately 94% of them appearing once. The input for sequencing was peripheral blood, taken on day 0 of MenACWY control vaccination. Receptors originate from an adult in good health. Both conserved end residues are trimmed from each CDR3.

V gene	J gene	CDR3 length	CDR3 protein
TRBV28	TRBJ1-6	14	ASIPRVGQGVKALH
TRBV2	TRBJ1-5	11	ASKGNSNQPQH
TRBV10-2	TRBJ1-1	13	ASSENFGLNTEAF
TRBV6-5	TRBJ1-1	9	ASSYMGEAF
TRBV14	TRBJ1-1	14	ASSLLPSGGNTEAF
TRBV6-5	TRBJ1-1	11	ASSYSGGTEAF
TRBV19	TRBJ1-5	12	ASMMSASDQPQH
TRBV6-1	TRBJ2-2	12	ASSEQFVTGELF
TRBV3-1/TRBV3-2	TRBJ2-5	10	ASSQVQETQY
TRBV3-1/TRBV3-2	TRBJ1-2	17	ASSQEWGMGTGGRYGYT
TRBV6-2/TRBV6-3	TRBJ1-5	12	ASSSKGPSQPQH
TRBV5-8	TRBJ1-5	13	ASSQNREGNQPQH
TRBV2	TRBJ1-1	12	ASSETGRNTEAF
TRBV12-3/TRBV12-4	TRBJ1-4	10	ASSPRGEKLF
TRBV7-2	TRBJ1-5	11	ASSSRSMQPQH
TRBV11-2	TRBJ1-5	13	ASSLVPGSNQPQH
TRBV6-1	TRBJ2-7	9	ASSERREQY
TRBV19	TRBJ1-5	13	ASSIWDPGYQPQH
TRBV2	TRBJ2-2	13	ASRLPPANTGELF
TRBV2	TRBJ1-6	11	ASKRDNNSPLH
TRBV14	TRBJ1-3	13	ASSQVAGLRNTIY
TRBV30	TRBJ2-3	12	AWSVAGETDTQY
TRBV27	TRBJ1-4	20	ASRRDSNLSGGNRGWGEKLF
TRBV18	TRBJ2-7	13	ASSPTVYGFYEQY
TRBV28	TRBJ1-3	13	ASSLRGSSGNTIY
TRBV5-6	TRBJ1-2	10	ASSLGVYGYT
TRBV7-2	TRBJ2-5	14	ASSLATSGGRETQY
TRBV10-2	TRBJ1-4	12	ASSDPGKNEKLF
TRBV6-2/TRBV6-3	TRBJ1-2	10	ASSRGDYGYT
TRBV28	TRBJ1-5	13	ASSLDRVLGGPQH
TRBV9	TRBJ1-2	14	ASSPTAGDRAYGYT
TRBV3-1/TRBV3-2	TRBJ1-2	13	ASSQRDSLNYGYT
TRBV25-1	TRBJ1-2	10	ASRGQVYDYT
TRBV30	TRBJ1-1	14	AWSGSVTGDVTEAF
TRBV28	TRBJ2-1	14	ASRFRSGLAGNEQF
TRBV5-4	TRBJ2-1	13	ASSRDSRSYNEQF
TRBV6-1	TRBJ1-2	17	ASSERGGSRAVALYGYT
TRBV6-1	TRBJ2-2	14	ASSEAGGLGTGELF
TRBV18	TRBJ1-2	14	ASSPLWQGVSYGYT
TRBV19	TRBJ2-2	13	ASSGAGANTGELF
TRBV19	TRBJ1-5	12	ASSMILGEQPQH
TRBV18	TRBJ2-5	11	ASSPSVQETQY
TRBV6-5	TRBJ2-7	13	ASKRPGQGAGEQY
TRBV3-1/TRBV3-2	TRBJ1-2	13	ASSPLGDGNYGYT
TRBV18	TRBJ1-6	13	ASSPLRVGNSPLH
TRBV2	TRBJ1-3	13	ASSEGSTVGNTIY
TRBV29-1	TRBJ1-2	10	SVGAGRDGYT
TRBV3-1/TRBV3-2	TRBJ1-5	14	ASSQGRGMGNQPQH